This T cell receptor (beta chain) was obtained from a study of CD8 T cells in Susac syndrome. The trim removed 8 bases at V and 1 base at J, leaving 12 bases unmatched. The CDR3 runs to 17 residues. The RNA input was about 0.5 to 1 ug, and it was reverse transcribed with random hexamers. A single record per CDR3 protein comes from TCRdb applying MiXCR to the immunoSEQ multiplex PCR reads. The sample yields around 190,000 distinct CDR3 sequences, 85% to 95% seen once. The receptor was derived from a human donor in good health. Sample: CD4+ T cells from PBMCs. This chain joins TRBV12-3 or TRBV12-4 and TRBJ1-5, with TRBD1 matching 9 bases. Written as DNA, the CDR3 is TGTGCCAGCGGACAGGGGTCGGAGGGTCCGAGCAATCAGCCCCAGCATTTT. Translation: CASGQGSEGPSNQPQHF.